This section outlines one TCR beta chain sequence together with its context. The data are from a study of blood T cell repertoires in COVID-19. Study overall: The United States, Italy and Spain provided the acute and convalescent COVID-19 samples. The analysed material was cDNA or gDNA that came from T cells, B-cell-depleted T cells, or PBMCs.

In the authors' workflow: For nucleated cells, counts were estimated from reference gene primer amplification. Only in-frame clones appear in the TCRdb table, and some are missing; sequencing was by immunoSEQ multiplex PCR. The DNA gave D and trimming, while V, J and clone size come from that table. Altogether around 140,000 clones are present, roughly 87% being singletons, with the ten largest covering approximately 3.8%. Participants reported their clinical history, and cohort assignment relied on those reports. Input material: PBMCs or T cells enriched from blood (not recorded which). The receptor comes from a middle-aged woman who had been exposed to COVID-19.

The CDR3 loop is CSASQGTGGNTIYF. In nucleotides, the CDR3 is TGCAGCGCTTCCCAAGGGACAGGGGGAAACACCATATATTTT. This sequence joins TRBV29-1 and TRBJ1-3; 9 bases are shared with TRBD1. Germline loops: CDR1 SQVTM, CDR2 ANQGSEA. Trimming removed 7 bases from V and 4 bases from J; junction bases left unmatched: 8. The CDR3 spans 14 residues.